This is a list of T cell receptor beta chains from one sample in a study of blood T cell repertoires in COVID-19. Sequencing was performed with immunoSEQ multiplex PCR; in TCRdb, only in-frame clones are kept and a portion is missing. The repertoire consists of about 200,000 clones, with 75% to 90% occurring once and the leading ten covering around 2%. The source material was PBMCs or T cells enriched from blood (not recorded which). These receptors originate from a woman aged 40 to 50 with acute COVID-19. Both conserved end residues are part of each CDR3. Fields, in order: V gene, J gene, D gene, CDR3 protein. The D gene is left open where the match is weak.

TRBV19	TRBJ1-6	TRBD1	CATGTDHNSPLHF
TRBV7-2	TRBJ2-2	.	CASSFLPVGGINTGELFF
TRBV11-2	TRBJ1-5	.	CASSLGSGNNQPQHF
TRBV10-3	TRBJ2-3	TRBD2	CAISLAGPQDTQYF
TRBV28	TRBJ2-2	TRBD1	CASSQQWGQANGELFF
TRBV4-2	TRBJ2-5	.	CASSRSTGGAQETQYF
TRBV15	TRBJ1-2	.	CATSRDRRGQGYGYTF
TRBV25-1	TRBJ1-2	TRBD1	CASSDFAAGGIYGYTF
TRBV6-5	TRBJ2-7	.	CATIIGPASSYEQYF
TRBV6-4	TRBJ2-3	TRBD2	CASSAASGGSTDTQYF
TRBV4-3	TRBJ2-1	TRBD1	CASSRGQTSYNEQFF
TRBV13	TRBJ2-7	TRBD1	CASSPTGAHEQYF
TRBV28	TRBJ2-2	TRBD2	CASSPPRLAGGPNLFTGELFF
TRBV30	TRBJ2-4	TRBD1	CAWSELWTGTGKNIQYF
TRBV6-5	TRBJ2-1	TRBD2	CASTSTSGTYNEQFF
TRBV5-1	TRBJ2-1	TRBD1	CASSQGQEQFF
TRBV10-3	TRBJ1-6	.	CAISESGGDSPLHF
TRBV5-1	TRBJ1-1	.	CASYDGGGITEAFF
TRBV5-1	TRBJ1-6	.	CASSLGQGNRNSPLHF
TRBV6-5	TRBJ2-2	TRBD2	CASSRGREGELFF
TRBV12-3/TRBV12-4	TRBJ2-7	TRBD1	CASSFQGDYEQYF
TRBV19	TRBJ1-5	.	CASSIVARGPQPQHF
TRBV6-5	TRBJ2-3	.	CASQTGTEGDTQYF
TRBV4-1	TRBJ2-5	.	CASSHGAGGETQYF
TRBV18	TRBJ1-1	.	CASSPELATVNTEAFF
TRBV12-3/TRBV12-4	TRBJ1-6	.	CASRMESSPLHF
TRBV2	TRBJ2-1	TRBD2	CASRDGTLKMGLAGPSSYNEQFF
TRBV2	TRBJ1-5	TRBD1	CASSRTGGGQPQHF
TRBV5-4	TRBJ1-1	.	CASTELAGRTEAFF
TRBV25-1	TRBJ1-2	.	CASGEGGRGYTF
TRBV30	TRBJ1-3	.	CAWNSYISGNTIYF
TRBV5-4	TRBJ1-1	.	CASSFVAGIYTEAFF
TRBV5-1	TRBJ1-1	.	CASTKTVNTEAFF
TRBV12-2	TRBJ2-7	.	CASRGTGPYEQYF
TRBV5-4	TRBJ1-4	TRBD1	CASSAEGAGSYEKLFF
TRBV2	TRBJ1-5	TRBD1	CASSRGTGSMLPQHF
TRBV6-5	TRBJ1-2	.	CATTAVYGDRYTF
TRBV27	TRBJ1-5	.	CASRRGTQGNQPQHF
TRBV28	TRBJ1-6	.	CASSFGRDNSPLHF
TRBV12-3/TRBV12-4	TRBJ2-5	.	CASSSSLETQYF